Reported below is one TCR beta chain. These data come from a study of cytomegalovirus exposure and HLA in healthy donors. Primers included in the PCR were 60 Vbeta and 13 Jbeta primers. Sequencing used immunoSEQ multiplex PCR; TCRdb keeps in-frame clones, though not all of them. Altogether roughly 180,000 clones are present, roughly three quarters being singletons, with the ten largest covering 2% to 2.5%. Trimming took 4 bases from V and 1 from J, leaving 13 bases between them. Germline V gene data show CDR1 as SGHKS and CDR2 as YYEKEE (reference sequence). The CDR3 runs to 15 residues. The sequenced sample consisted of PBMCs. The clonotype was recovered from a woman aged 25-40 years in good health and CMV-seropositive. V and J are TRBV5-5 and TRBJ2-3; D gene unclear. The CDR3 region is CASSLDGWGTDTQYF. The CDR3, as DNA: TGTGCCAGCAGCCTGGACGGGTGGGGCACAGATACGCAGTATTTT.